The clone carrying this T cell receptor beta chain occurred a few times. This record comes from a study of T cell clones after liver transplantation. Some clones are missing from TCRdb's copy, which holds only in-frame ones; the method was immunoSEQ multiplex PCR. Counted here are tens of thousands of clones, 65% to 85% occurring once; the ten biggest clones make up around 0.45%. This CDR3 region has 17 residues. Trimming pared 1 base from V and 0 bases from J, leaving 15 bases between. Germline CDR1 SGHAT, CDR2 FQDESV (reference sequence). The chain uses TRBV11-1 and TRBJ2-5; weak D call: TRBD2 (5 bases). The source was CD4+ T cells from blood, collected approximately 45 months after liver transplant. The clonotype comes from a human patient who received a liver transplant. Some T cells may arise from the graft donor. The CDR3 coding sequence is TGTGCCAGCAGCTTAGTAGCGCGGCAGCTCTACCAAGAGACCCAGTACTTC. It encodes CASSLVARQLYQETQYF.